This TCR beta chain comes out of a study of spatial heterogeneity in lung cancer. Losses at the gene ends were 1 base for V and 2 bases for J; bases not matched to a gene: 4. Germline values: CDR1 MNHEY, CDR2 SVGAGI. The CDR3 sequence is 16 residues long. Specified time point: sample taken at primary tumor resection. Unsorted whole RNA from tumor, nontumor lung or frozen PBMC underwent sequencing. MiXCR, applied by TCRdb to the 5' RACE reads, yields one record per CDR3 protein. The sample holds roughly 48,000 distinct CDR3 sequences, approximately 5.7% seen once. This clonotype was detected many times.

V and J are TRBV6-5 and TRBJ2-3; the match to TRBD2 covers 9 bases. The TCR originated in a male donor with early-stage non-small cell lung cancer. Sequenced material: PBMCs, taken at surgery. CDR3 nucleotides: TGTGCCAGCAGTTACTATAGCGGGAGAGACACAGATACGCAGTATTTT. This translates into CASSYYSGRDTDTQYF.